A single sample gave rise to the 6 T cell receptor beta chains below, sequenced in a study of shared clonotypes between healthy human individuals. Clones were sequenced by immunoSEQ multiplex PCR, and TCRdb holds only the in-frame ones, with some missing. The sample consists of some 1.5 million clones, 95% to 99% of them appearing once. Sample: naive CD4+ T cells sorted from blood. Noted subset: CD45RA+ positively selected. These receptors came from a young man in good health.

This rearrangement joins TRBV19 to TRBJ1-4, with no clear D. The CDR3 is made up of 13 amino acids. V was clipped by 3 bases and J by 8 bases, with 10 bases between them. CDR1 and CDR2 from the germline V gene are LNHDA and SQIVND (reference sequence). The CDR3 loop is CASSIMDGEKLFF. The CDR3 DNA follows: TGTGCCAGTAGTATTATGGACGGCGAAAAACTGTTTTTT.

Points on this clone: The same CDR3 is also encoded by other DNA sequences in this sample. The chain uses TRBV29-1 and TRBJ2-3, with D uncertain. Germline V lookup: CDR1 SQVTM, CDR2 ANQGSEA. The CDR3 spans 10 residues. Trimming cost V 4 bases and J 3 bases, with 2 bases left between them. In DNA form, the CDR3 reads TGCAGCGTTGGAACAGATACGCAGTATTTT. Protein product: CSVGTDTQYF.

The chain uses TRBV18 and TRBJ2-2; D is unclear. The CDR3 loop spans 15 amino acids. The germline V gene encodes CDR1 KGHSH and CDR2 LQKENI. Trimming left V 6 bases short and J 1 base short, with 12 bases between. CDR3 amino acids: CASSYVTKNTGELFF. CDR3 nucleotides: TGTGCCAGCTCCTATGTGACGAAGAACACCGGGGAGCTGTTTTTT.

The chain links TRBV5-4 to TRBJ2-4; D is possibly TRBD1 (6 bases). The CDR3 runs 15 residues. Germline assignment: CDR1 SGHNT and CDR2 YYREEE (reference sequence). V was cut by 3 bases and J by 2 bases, with 12 bases left in between. CDR3 sequence (DNA): TGTGCCAGCAGCTCGGACAGATCCTCCAAAAACATTCAGTACTTC. Translating gives CASSSDRSSKNIQYF.

The CDR3 DNA follows: TGTGCCAGCAGCCTGGGACGGACCAACAAATACGAGCAGTACTTC. Translation gives CASSLGRTNKYEQYF. The chain recombines TRBV7-8 with TRBJ2-7; D is possibly TRBD1 or TRBD2 (5 bases each). Germline CDR1 reads SGHVS; CDR2 reads FQNEAQ. This CDR3 is built from 15 residues. Trimming removed 5 bases from V and 4 bases from J, with 18 bases in between.

The chain has TRBV10-1 and TRBJ2-2; no reliable D call. From germline, CDR1 is WNHNN and CDR2 SYGVQD (reference sequence). Trimming stripped 0 bases from V and 7 bases from J, with 9 bases between. The CDR3 consists of 14 residues. The CDR3 reads CASSESIGGGELFF. In DNA form, the CDR3 reads TGCGCCAGCAGTGAGTCGATAGGTGGCGGGGAGCTGTTTTTT.